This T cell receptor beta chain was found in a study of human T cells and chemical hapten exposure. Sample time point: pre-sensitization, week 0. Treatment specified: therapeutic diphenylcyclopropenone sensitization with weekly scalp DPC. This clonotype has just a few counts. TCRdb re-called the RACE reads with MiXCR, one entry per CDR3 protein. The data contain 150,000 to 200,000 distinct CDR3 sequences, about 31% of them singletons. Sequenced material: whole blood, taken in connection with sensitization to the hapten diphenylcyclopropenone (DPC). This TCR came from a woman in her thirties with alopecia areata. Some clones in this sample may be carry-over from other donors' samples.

The CDR3 loop reads CASSQVGATEAFF. DNA of the CDR3: TGTGCCAGCAGCCAAGTAGGGGCTACTGAAGCTTTCTTT. The chain links TRBV4-2 to TRBJ1-1, with a possible D match to TRBD1 (5 bases). This CDR3 spans 13 amino acids. V lost 1 base to trimming and J lost 5 bases, with 8 bases between them. Looked up from germline, CDR1 is LGHNA and CDR2 is YNFKEQ.